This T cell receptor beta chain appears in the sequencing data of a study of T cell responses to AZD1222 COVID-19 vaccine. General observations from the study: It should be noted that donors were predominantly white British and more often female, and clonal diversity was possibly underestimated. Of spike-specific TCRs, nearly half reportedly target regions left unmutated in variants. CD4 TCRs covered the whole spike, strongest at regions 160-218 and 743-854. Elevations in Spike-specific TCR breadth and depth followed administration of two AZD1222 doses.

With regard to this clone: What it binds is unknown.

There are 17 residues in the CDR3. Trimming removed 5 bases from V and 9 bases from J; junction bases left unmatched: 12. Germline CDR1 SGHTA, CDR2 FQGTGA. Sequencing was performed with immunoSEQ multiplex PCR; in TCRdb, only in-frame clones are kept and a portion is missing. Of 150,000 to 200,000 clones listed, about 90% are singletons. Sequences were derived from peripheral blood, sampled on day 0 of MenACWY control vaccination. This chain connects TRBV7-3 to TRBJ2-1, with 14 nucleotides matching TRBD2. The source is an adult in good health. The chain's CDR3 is CASSIGGTSGSRGEQFF. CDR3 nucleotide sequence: TGTGCCAGCAGCATAGGAGGGACTAGCGGGAGTAGGGGTGAGCAGTTCTTC.